A single sample is the source of the 10 T cell receptor beta chains below, sequenced in a study of blood T cells in healthy people across ages. With a J-beta primer mix and a sample-barcoded 5' primer, a second PCR ran about 7 to 12 cycles. One entry per CDR3 protein, called by TCRdb with MiXCR from the 5' RACE reads. The data contain about 760,000 distinct CDR3 sequences, around 50% of them singletons. The specimen sequenced was blood. These receptors all stem from a man between 40 and 49 years old in good health.

This rearrangement joins TRBV4-1 to TRBJ1-2; maybe TRBD1 (5 bases). Trimming left V 6 bases short and J 4 bases short, with 27 bases between. Germline CDR1 reads MGHRA; CDR2 reads YSYEKL. The CDR3 totals 18 residues. The CDR3 DNA reads TGCGCCAGCAGTTCAACGGGCAGGGAATTCCTCGACCCCTATGGCTACACCTTC. Translating gives CASSSTGREFLDPYGYTF.

The chain carries TRBV6-1 and TRBJ2-4; possible D gene TRBD1, 6 bases. Germline-derived CDR1 and CDR2 are MNHNS and SASEGT. The CDR3 spans 15 residues. V lost 2 bases and J 13 bases, leaving 21 bases between the germline ends. CDR3 nucleotides: TGTGCCAGCAGTGAATCCCAGGGGATTATCAATGAGCAGTACTTC. It is translated as CASSESQGIINEQYF.

For this clonotype: At one end the junction does not follow the germline gene, possibly because of a read error. The CDR3 loop is CASSLEGTGTLLSGANVRTF. CDR3 in DNA: TGTGCCAGCAGTTTAGAGGGGACAGGGACGCTCCTCTCTGGGGCCAACGTCCGGACTTTC. V usage is TRBV12-3 or TRBV12-4 and J usage is TRBJ2-6; the match to TRBD1 covers 9 bases. There are 20 residues in the CDR3.

The J gene is TRBJ2-7, the V gene TRBV6-5; 7 nucleotides agree with TRBD1. The ends lost 6 bases at V and 4 bases at J; junction bases unmatched: 9. The CDR3 runs 14 residues. The germline V gene has CDR1 MNHEY and CDR2 SVGAGI. The CDR3 nucleotides are TGTGCCAGCAGCACCCCGGGACAGATTTACGAGCAGTACTTC. Translating gives CASSTPGQIYEQYF.

V usage is TRBV20-1 and J usage is TRBJ2-5; TRBD2 is a possible D gene (6 bases). The CDR3 length is 12 residues. Per germline, CDR1 DFQATT and CDR2 SNEGSKA (reference sequence). CDR3 region: CRTLAVQETQYF. CDR3 DNA sequence: TGCAGGACACTAGCCGTCCAAGAGACCCAGTACTTC.

The gene calls are TRBV4-1 and TRBJ1-5, with TRBD1 matching 11 bases. The germline V gene has CDR1 MGHRA and CDR2 YSYEKL. The J segment lost 6 bases and the V segment lost 2 bases, leaving 6 bases of the junction unmatched. This CDR3 spans 16 amino acids. The CDR3 here is CASSQLGQGGGQPQHF. The CDR3 DNA reads as TGCGCCAGCAGCCAACTGGGACAGGGGGGAGGTCAGCCCCAGCATTTT.

This chain joins TRBV19 and TRBJ2-7; 8 nucleotides line up with TRBD1. The CDR3 consists of 17 residues. Unmatched junction bases numbered 14, after V lost 5 bases and J lost 2 bases. CDR1 and CDR2 (germline): LNHDA, SQIVND (reference sequence). CDR3: CASSPDRGSFPTYEQYF. The CDR3 region has the DNA TGTGCCAGTAGTCCAGACAGGGGATCCTTTCCTACCTACGAGCAGTACTTC. Full variable domain (missing parts from reference TRBV19 and TRBJ2-7): DGGITQSPKYLFRKEGQNVTLSCEQNLNHDAMYWYRQDPGQGLRLIYYSQIVNDFQKGDIAEGYSVSREKKESFPLTVTSAQKNPTAFYLCASSPDRGSFPTYEQYFGPGTRLTVT.

The rearrangement links TRBV7-6 to TRBJ2-5; D ambiguous. The CDR3 is 16 amino acids. V lost 5 bases, J lost 7 bases, and 23 bases lay in between. Germline assignment: CDR1 SGHVS and CDR2 FNYEAQ. The CDR3 loop reads CASSQSGLGWEGTQYF. The CDR3 DNA reads TGTGCCAGCAGCCAGTCGGGTCTGGGGTGGGAAGGGACCCAGTACTTC.

V usage is TRBV20-1 and J usage is TRBJ2-7; D possibly matches TRBD1 or TRBD2 (5 bases each). Germline V gene lookup returns CDR1 DFQATT and CDR2 SNEGSKA (reference sequence). Trimming removed 6 bases at V and 5 bases at J, with 14 bases between. The CDR3 sequence is 12 residues long. The CDR3 loop is CSAPQGDHEQYF. DNA of the CDR3: TGCAGTGCGCCTCAAGGGGACCACGAGCAGTACTTC.

This clonotype was recorded only once. The gene calls are TRBV24-1 and TRBJ2-7, with 7 bases that match TRBD1. V trimming: 9 bases; J trimming: 7 bases; junction bases outside the gene matches: 8. Germline-derived CDR1 and CDR2 are KGHDR and SFDVKD. The CDR3 contains 12 residues. Here the CDR3 reads CATGQAPGEQYF. The CDR3 nucleotides read TGTGCCACCGGACAGGCCCCTGGGGAGCAGTACTTC.